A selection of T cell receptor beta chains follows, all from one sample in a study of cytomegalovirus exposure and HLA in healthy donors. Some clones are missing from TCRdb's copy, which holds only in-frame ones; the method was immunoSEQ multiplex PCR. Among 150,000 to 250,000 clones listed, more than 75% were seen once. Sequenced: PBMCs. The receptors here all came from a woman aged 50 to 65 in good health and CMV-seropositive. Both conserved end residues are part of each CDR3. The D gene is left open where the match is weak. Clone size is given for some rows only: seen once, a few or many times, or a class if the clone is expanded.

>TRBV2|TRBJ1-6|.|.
TGTGCCAGCAGTCGCAGGTTAGGTTCACCCCTCCACTTT
CASSRRLGSPLHF
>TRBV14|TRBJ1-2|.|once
TGTGCCAGCAGCCCGGGACACAACTATGGCTACACCTTC
CASSPGHNYGYTF
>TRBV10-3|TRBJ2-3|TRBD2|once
TGTGCCATCACCCAGACTAGCGGGAGTAGGTATACGCAGTATTTT
CAITQTSGSRYTQYF
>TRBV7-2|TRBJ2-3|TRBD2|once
TGTGCCAGCAGTTGGACTAGTTCAACAGATACGCAGTATTTT
CASSWTSSTDTQYF
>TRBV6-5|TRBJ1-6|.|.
TGTGCCAGCAGTTCAGAAGACTCCTATAATTCACCCCTCCACTTT
CASSSEDSYNSPLHF
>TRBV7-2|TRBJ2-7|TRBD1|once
TGTGCCAGCAGCCCACCACCGGGACAGACCTACGAGCAGTACTTC
CASSPPPGQTYEQYF
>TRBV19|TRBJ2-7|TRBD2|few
TGTGCCAGTAGCACTAGCGGGCGCTACGAGCAGTACTTC
CASSTSGRYEQYF
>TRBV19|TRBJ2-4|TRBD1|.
TGTGCCACCGCTTCCACAGGGGTAGGAAACATTCAGTACTTC
CATASTGVGNIQYF
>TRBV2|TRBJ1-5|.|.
TGTGCCAGCAGAGGGAGCGTCCAGCCCCAGCATTTT
CASRGSVQPQHF
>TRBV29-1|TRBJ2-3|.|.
TGCAGCGTTGCACAGTGGGATACGCAGTATTTT
CSVAQWDTQYF
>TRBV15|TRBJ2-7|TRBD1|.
TGTGCCACCAGCAGAAACACCGGGACAGGGGGCTACGAGCAGTACTTC
CATSRNTGTGGYEQYF
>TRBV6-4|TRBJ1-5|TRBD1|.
TGTGCCAGCAGTGACTCGAGTAGGGACAGGGAGGGGAATCAGCCCCAGCATTTT
CASSDSSRDREGNQPQHF
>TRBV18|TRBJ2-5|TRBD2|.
TGTGCCAGCTCAGCAGGGACTAAAGAGACCCAGTACTTC
CASSAGTKETQYF
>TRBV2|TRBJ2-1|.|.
TGTGCCAGCAGGCGGGGCAGTTACAATGAGCAGTTCTTC
CASRRGSYNEQFF
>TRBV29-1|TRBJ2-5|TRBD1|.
TGCAGCGTTGGTGGGTTTTTTGGACAGGTTGGAGCTGGGGACCAGTACTTC
CSVGGFFGQVGAGDQYF
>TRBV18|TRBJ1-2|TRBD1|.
TGTGCCAGCTCACCAGACGGACAGGCTAACTATGGCTACACCTTC
CASSPDGQANYGYTF
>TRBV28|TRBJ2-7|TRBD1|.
TGTGCCAGCCAGGGCGACAGGGCGTGGGCGCAGTACTTC
CASQGDRAWAQYF
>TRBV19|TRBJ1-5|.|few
TGTGCCAGCAACACCGACAGTAGGGGCAATCAGCCCCAGCATTTT
CASNTDSRGNQPQHF
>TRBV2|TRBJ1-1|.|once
TGTGCCAGCAGTGAAGGAGTCCTGAACACTGAAGCTTTCTTT
CASSEGVLNTEAFF
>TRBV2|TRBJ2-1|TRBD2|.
TGTGCCAGCAGTGAGACTAGCGTATACAATGAGCAGTTCTTC
CASSETSVYNEQFF
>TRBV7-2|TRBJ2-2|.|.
TGTGCCAGCAGCTTAGTTCAGGGAGGAACCGGGGAGCTGTTTTTT
CASSLVQGGTGELFF
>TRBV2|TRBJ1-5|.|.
TGTGCCAGCAGTGAGCAGGGTGGCAATCAGCCCCAGCATTTT
CASSEQGGNQPQHF
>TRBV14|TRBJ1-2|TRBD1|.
TGTGCCAGCAGCCGACAGGGGGCTAGTGGCTACACCTTC
CASSRQGASGYTF
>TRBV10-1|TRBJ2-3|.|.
TGCGCCAGCAGTCCAGCGAGGGATACGCAGTATTTT
CASSPARDTQYF
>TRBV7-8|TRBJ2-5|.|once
TGTGCCAGCAGCTTAGGGCCCTTCAGGGGGGCACAAGAGACCCAGTACTTC
CASSLGPFRGAQETQYF
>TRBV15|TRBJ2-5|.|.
TGTGCCACCAGCAGAGATCAACCCCGCGGGGAGACCCAGTACTTC
CATSRDQPRGETQYF
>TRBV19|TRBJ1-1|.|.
TGTGCCACCAGACTAAACACTGAAGCTTTCTTT
CATRLNTEAFF
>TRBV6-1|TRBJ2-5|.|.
TGTGCCAGCAGTGGACAGAAAGAGACCCAGTACTTC
CASSGQKETQYF
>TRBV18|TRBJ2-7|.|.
TGTGCCAGCTCACCGTTCGGGGGCTACGAGCAGTACTTC
CASSPFGGYEQYF
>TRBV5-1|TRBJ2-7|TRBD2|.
TGCGCCAGCAGCCCCGGGACTAGCACCTACGAGCAGTACTTC
CASSPGTSTYEQYF
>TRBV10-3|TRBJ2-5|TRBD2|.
TGTGCCGTATCACGGCTAGCGGGGCAAGAGACCCAGTACTTC
CAVSRLAGQETQYF
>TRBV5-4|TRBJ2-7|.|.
TGTGCCAGCAGCTTGGGACTTTCGACCCCCTACGAGCAGTACTTC
CASSLGLSTPYEQYF
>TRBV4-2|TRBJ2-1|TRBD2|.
TGTGCCAGCAGCTACGGGACTAGCGGTGGAAATGAGCAGTTCTTC
CASSYGTSGGNEQFF